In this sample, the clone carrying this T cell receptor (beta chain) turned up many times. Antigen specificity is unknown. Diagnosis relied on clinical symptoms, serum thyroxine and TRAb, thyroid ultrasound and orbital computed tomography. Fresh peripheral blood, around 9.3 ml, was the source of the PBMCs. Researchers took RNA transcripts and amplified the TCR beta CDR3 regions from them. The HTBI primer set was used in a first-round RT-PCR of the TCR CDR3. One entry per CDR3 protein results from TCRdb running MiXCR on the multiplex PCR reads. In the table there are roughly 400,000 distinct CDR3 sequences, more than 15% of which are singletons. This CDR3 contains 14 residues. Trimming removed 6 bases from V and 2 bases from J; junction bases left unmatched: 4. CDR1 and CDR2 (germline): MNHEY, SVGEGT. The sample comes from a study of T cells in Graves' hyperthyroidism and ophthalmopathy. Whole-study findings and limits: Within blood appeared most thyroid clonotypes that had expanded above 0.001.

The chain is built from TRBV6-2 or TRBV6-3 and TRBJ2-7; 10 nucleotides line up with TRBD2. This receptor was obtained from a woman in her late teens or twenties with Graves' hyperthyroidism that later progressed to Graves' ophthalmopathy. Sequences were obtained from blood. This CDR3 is CASSLTSGAYEQYF. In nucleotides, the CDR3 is TGTGCCAGCAGCCTAACTAGCGGGGCCTACGAGCAGTACTTC.